The 9 T cell receptor beta chains below come from one sample, sequenced in a study of blood T cells in healthy people across ages. Through a sample-barcoded 5' primer and a J-beta primer mix, a second PCR was run for roughly 7 to 11 cycles. Each CDR3 protein gets one entry after TCRdb re-called the 5' RACE reads with MiXCR. The data hold roughly 1,500,000 distinct CDR3 sequences, with 42% observed a single time. The material sequenced was blood. These receptors came from a woman younger than 30 in good health.

V and J are TRBV20-1 and TRBJ2-2; 10 positions match TRBD2. The V gene end was trimmed by 0 bases and the J gene end by 6 bases; junction bases not matched to a gene: 10. The germline V gene encodes CDR1 DFQATT and CDR2 SNEGSKA (reference sequence). The CDR3 loop spans 17 amino acids. CDR3 DNA sequence: TGCAGTGCTAGAGATCGGGCTAGCGGGAGCCTTGCCGGGGAGCTGTTTTTT. Its translation: CSARDRASGSLAGELFF.

This clonotype was observed a few times. This chain uses TRBV15 with TRBJ2-1; D possibly corresponds to TRBD2 (5 bases). The V end was cut by 3 bases, the J end by 10 bases, with 10 bases between. Germline assignment: CDR1 LNHNV and CDR2 YYDKDF (reference sequence). This CDR3 is built from 12 residues. CDR3 DNA sequence: TGTGCCACCAGCAGTGAAACGGGGGAGCAGTTCTTC. As protein: CATSSETGEQFF.

The rearrangement links TRBV12-3 or TRBV12-4 to TRBJ1-1; 7 nucleotides match TRBD1. V trimming: 0 bases; J trimming: 11 bases; junction bases outside the gene matches: 6. This CDR3 is built from 13 residues. The CDR3 protein is CASSLAPGQSAFF. DNA for the CDR3: TGTGCCAGCAGTTTAGCACCGGGACAGTCGGCTTTCTTT.

In the case of this clonotype: One junction end disagrees with the germline gene, perhaps due to a read error. The CDR3 DNA follows: TGTGCCAGCGGCTTAGTTATCTACGAGCAGTACTTC. As protein: CASGLVIYEQYF. The genes are TRBV7-2 and TRBJ2-7; D remains unclear. CDR3 size: 12 residues. Per the germline V gene, CDR1 is SGHTA and CDR2 is FQGNSA.

This clonotype was observed a handful of times. The V and J genes are TRBV27 and TRBJ2-1; D gene uncertain. The germline V gene encodes CDR1 MNHEY and CDR2 SMNVEV (reference sequence). The CDR3 extends over 13 amino acids. Trimming took 2 bases from V and 11 from J, leaving 13 bases between them. The CDR3: CASSLRAEGKQFF. Written as DNA, the CDR3 is TGTGCCAGCAGTTTAAGGGCCGAAGGGAAGCAGTTCTTC.

This clonotype appeared a few times. The chain links TRBV5-8 to TRBJ2-3; maybe TRBD2 (5 bases). Trimming removed 7 bases from V and 2 bases from J, with 14 bases in between. CDR3 length: 14 amino acids. Per germline, CDR1 SGHTS and CDR2 YDEGEE. CDR3 sequence: CASGELLITDTQYF. In DNA, the CDR3 is TGTGCCAGCGGGGAGCTATTAATCACAGATACGCAGTATTTT.

This clonotype came up a few times. The chain couples TRBV10-3 to TRBJ2-1; 7 bases map to TRBD2. Germline V gives CDR1 ENHRY, CDR2 SYGVKD. The V and J ends lost 6 bases and 10 bases, in that order; junction bases with no gene match: 12. This CDR3 is 14 amino acids long. In DNA, the CDR3 is TGTGCCATCAGACCCCCGGGAGGATTTTTCGAGCAGTTCTTC. Translated, it gives CAIRPPGGFFEQFF.

This clonotype was observed a handful of times. This chain connects TRBV27 to TRBJ2-3, with D perhaps matching TRBD2 (5 bases). The CDR3 covers 16 residues. Deletions cut 6 bases from V and 0 bases from J, with 16 bases between. Germline V gene lookup returns CDR1 MNHEY and CDR2 SMNVEV (reference sequence). This CDR3 is CASRTLAAISTDTQYF. In DNA form, the CDR3 reads TGTGCCAGCAGAACCCTAGCAGCAATTAGCACAGATACGCAGTATTTT.

The chain carries TRBV6-1 and TRBJ2-1, with 8 bases that match TRBD1. V trimming: 2 bases; J trimming: 4 bases; junction bases outside the gene matches: 7. The CDR3 has 16 amino acids. The germline V gene has CDR1 MNHNS and CDR2 SASEGT. The CDR3 nucleotides read TGTGCCAGCAGTGAATGGGGACAGGACGAATACAATGAGCAGTTCTTC. Translated: CASSEWGQDEYNEQFF.